This T cell receptor beta chain was recorded in a study of PD-L1 blockade in urothelial cancer. The wider study: A median approximately 150,000 T cells were found in blood samples.

Time point described: pretreatment peripheral blood. Germline V gene data show CDR1 as SGHKS and CDR2 as YYEKEE (reference sequence). The CDR3 has 15 amino acids. V lost 1 base and J lost 6; bases outside the gene matches: 4. Repertoires were generated with immunoSEQ multiplex PCR, while TCRdb's copy carries only in-frame clones and drops some. Of more than 90,000 clones listed, over 75% are singletons. This chain joins TRBV5-5 and TRBJ1-5; 10 bases line up with TRBD1. The sample here was PBMCs, taken around atezolizumab (anti-PD-L1) treatment. The sequence derives from a man aged 55 to 70 with urothelial cancer. The CDR3 nucleotides read TGTGCCAGCAGCTTGCAAGGGACAGGGGTTCAGCCCCAGCATTTT. Its translation is CASSLQGTGVQPQHF. Supplemented by reference TRBV5-5 and TRBJ1-5, the full variable domain reads DAGVTQSPTHLIKTRGQQVTLRCSPISGHKSVSWYQQVLGQGPQFIFQYYEKEERGRGNFPDRFSARQFPNYSSELNVNALLLGDSALYLCASSLQGTGVQPQHFGDGTRLSIL.